This TCR beta chain was profiled in a study of T cells in tuberculosis. Findings and limits, study-wide: Active tuberculosis TCR-alpha repertoires lay closer to GMM-specific TCRs than IGRA-negative controls, suggesting clonal expansion.

V was clipped by 6 bases and J by 4 bases, with 10 bases between them. Germline CDR1 and CDR2: MNHEY and SVGAGI. The CDR3 length is 13 residues. Assay: immunoSEQ multiplex PCR; the TCRdb copy retains only in-frame clones and omits some. The sample lists 35,000 to 55,000 clones, 90% to 95% occurring once. Notes on this clone: Its antigen is unknown.

V is TRBV6-5 and J is TRBJ1-5, with no clear D. The sequence came from a donor aged 10 to 29 with latent tuberculosis or without tuberculosis infection. Some clones in this sample may be carry-over from other donors' samples. Sequencing was performed on PBMCs. Written as DNA, the CDR3 is TGTGCCAGCAGCTCTTTAGTAAATCAGCCCCAGCATTTT. Translating it yields CASSSLVNQPQHF.